Presented here are 10 T cell receptor beta chains from one specimen sequenced in a study of cytomegalovirus exposure and HLA in healthy donors. The PCR contained 60 Vbeta and 13 Jbeta primers. Generated by immunoSEQ multiplex PCR, the TCRdb table keeps only in-frame clones and is missing some. The sample lists about 220,000 clones, nearly 80% occurring once. The specimen sequenced was PBMCs. All receptors come from a male donor in good health and CMV-seronegative.

The chain links TRBV28 to TRBJ2-7; 7 nucleotides align to TRBD2. The germline V gene encodes CDR1 MDHEN and CDR2 SYDVKM. The trim removed 4 bases at V and 8 bases at J, leaving 14 bases unmatched. The CDR3 runs to 15 residues. In DNA, the CDR3 is TGTGCCAGCAGTTCGGGGGGTTCCTGGAGTAACCAGCAGTACTTC. Translation gives CASSSGGSWSNQQYF.

This sequence joins TRBV2 and TRBJ2-2; 11 positions match TRBD2. Looked up from germline, CDR1 is SNHLY and CDR2 is FYNNEI. The CDR3 is 15 residues long. V was clipped by 4 bases and J by 6 bases; unmatched bases: 4. The CDR3 loop reads CASSGLAGRAGELFF. Written as DNA, the CDR3 is TGTGCCAGCAGTGGACTAGCGGGGCGGGCCGGGGAGCTGTTTTTT.

This chain uses TRBV19 with TRBJ2-7, with D perhaps matching TRBD1 (5 bases). The V end lost 5 bases, the J end lost 2 bases, and 13 bases lay between the germline ends. Looked up from germline, CDR1 is LNHDA and CDR2 is SQIVND (reference sequence). The CDR3 is 14 residues long. CDR3 amino acids: CASSARQSTYEQYF. CDR3 nucleotides: TGTGCCAGTAGTGCCCGACAGAGTACCTACGAGCAGTACTTC. The full variable domain, completed using reference TRBV19 and TRBJ2-7, is DGGITQSPKYLFRKEGQNVTLSCEQNLNHDAMYWYRQDPGQGLRLIYYSQIVNDFQKGDIAEGYSVSREKKESFPLTVTSAQKNPTAFYLCASSARQSTYEQYFGPGTRLTVT.

V is TRBV28 and J is TRBJ1-5; D unclear. V lost 5 bases, J lost 4 bases, and 12 bases lay in between. CDR1 is MDHEN, CDR2 SYDVKM, per germline. This CDR3 spans 14 amino acids. DNA for the CDR3: TGTGCCAGCAGTCGGGTCGAGACTAATCAGCCCCAGCATTTT. Protein: CASSRVETNQPQHF. The full variable domain, in which reference TRBV28 and TRBJ1-5 provide the parts outside the CDR3, is DVKVTQSSRYLVKRTGEKVFLECVQDMDHENMFWYRQDPGLGLRLIYFSYDVKMKEKGDIPEGYSVSREKKERFSLILESASTNQTSMYLCASSRVETNQPQHFGDGTRLSIL.

Regarding this clone: Mismatch with germline at one junction end may stem from a read error. The chain couples TRBV9 to TRBJ2-7, with TRBD2 identical over 8 bases. Germline V CDR1 and CDR2: SGDLS, YYNGEE. CDR3 size: 12 residues. For the CDR3, the DNA is TGTGCCAGCAGCGGACGCAGCGGGGGAATGGACTTC. It codes for CASSGRSGGMDF.

A few counts support this clone. J is TRBJ2-7 and V is TRBV19; 7 bases agree with TRBD1. CDR1 and CDR2 (germline): LNHDA, SQIVND (reference sequence). J gave up 3 bases and V 4 bases, and 3 bases lay outside the gene matches. CDR3 length: 13 amino acids. The CDR3 loop reads CASSRTGLYEQYF. The DNA of the CDR3 is TGTGCCAGTAGTAGGACAGGCCTCTACGAGCAGTACTTC.

This clone occurred once. This rearrangement joins TRBV5-1 to TRBJ1-2; D is uncertain. Germline CDR1 reads SGHRS; CDR2 reads YFSETQ. The CDR3 is made up of 14 amino acids. Trimming took 2 bases from V and 1 from J, leaving 9 bases between them. The CDR3 coding sequence is TGCGCCAGCAGCTTAGAGGGTATTAACTATGGCTACACCTTC. As protein: CASSLEGINYGYTF.

The table lists this clone with a count of one. V gene TRBV5-4 combines with J gene TRBJ1-1; 11 bases line up with TRBD1. Germline CDR1 is SGHNT and CDR2 is YYREEE (reference sequence). The ends lost 5 bases at V and 1 base at J; junction bases unmatched: 1. This CDR3 contains 14 residues. The CDR3 is CASRGQGGNTEAFF. The CDR3 region has the DNA TGTGCCAGCAGGGGACAGGGGGGGAACACTGAAGCTTTCTTT.

This sequence joins TRBV5-4 and TRBJ2-7, with TRBD1 identical over 9 bases. The CDR3 spans 14 residues. Trimming at V came to 0 bases and at J to 6 bases, leaving 4 bases not matched to a gene. Germline loops: CDR1 SGHNT, CDR2 YYREEE (reference sequence). For the CDR3, the DNA is TGTGCCAGCAGCTTGGGACAGGGACAGGGCGAGCAGTACTTC. Amino acids: CASSLGQGQGEQYF.

The gene calls are TRBV27 and TRBJ1-2; 7 nucleotides agree with TRBD1. The CDR3 spans 16 residues. With V trimmed by 6 bases and J by 2 bases, 12 bases remained unmatched. Germline CDR1 reads MNHEY; CDR2 reads SMNVEV (reference sequence). The CDR3 region is CASSPQGDRVNYGYTF. CDR3 coding DNA: TGTGCCAGCAGCCCCCAGGGGGATAGAGTAAACTATGGCTACACCTTC.